The 27 T cell receptor beta chains below were found in one sample sequenced in a study of immune cell composition in non-small cell lung cancer. The normal lung sample lay at least 3 cm, and maximally far, from the tumour. TCRdb keeps only in-frame clones here, not all; method: immunoSEQ multiplex PCR. The data hold some 16,000 clones, with more than 60% observed a single time. The data were also submitted as part of a second study, on CD4 T cells in lung cancer.

The specimen was non-adjacent lung tissue. These receptors came from a human donor with non-small cell lung cancer.

V is TRBV10-3 and J is TRBJ2-5; tentatively, D is TRBD2 (6 bases). CDR1 ENHRY and CDR2 SYGVKD come from the germline V gene. This CDR3 has 15 amino acids. Trimming took off 4 bases at V and 1 base at J, with 13 bases between the two ends. The CDR3 bases are TGTGCCATCAGTGCCGGGACGGGGGTCCAAGAGACCCAGTACTTC. Translated, it gives CAISAGTGVQETQYF.

The rearrangement uses TRBV7-2 and TRBJ1-1, with a tentative D call TRBD1 (5 bases). The CDR3 totals 14 residues. Trimming took 5 bases from V and 3 from J, leaving 13 bases between them. The germline V gene has CDR1 SGHTA and CDR2 FQGNSA. The CDR3 bases are TGTGCCAGCAGCGATTCGGGACTTTACACTGAAGCTTTCTTT. Translation gives CASSDSGLYTEAFF.

This chain links TRBV5-8 with TRBJ2-5; 13 bases are shared with TRBD2. The CDR3 sequence is 19 residues long. CDR1 is SGHTS and CDR2 is YDEGEE in the germline V gene. Trimming cost V 4 bases and J 1 base; bases outside gene matches: 13. The CDR3 sequence is CASSGRPGTSGEGQETQYF. Here the CDR3 DNA reads TGTGCCAGCAGCGGCCGTCCCGGGACTAGCGGGGAGGGCCAAGAGACCCAGTACTTC.

The chain carries TRBV11-3 and TRBJ2-1; 9 positions match TRBD2. Germline V gene sequence: CDR1 SGHNT, CDR2 YENEEA. The CDR3 length is 13 residues. V was clipped by 2 bases and J by 12 bases; unmatched bases: 5. CDR3 in DNA: TGTGCCAGCAGCTTAACAGGACTAGCGCGGCAGTTCTTC. Encoded protein: CASSLTGLARQFF.

J is TRBJ2-5 and V is TRBV7-3; D assignment may be TRBD1 or TRBD2 (5 bases each). This CDR3 region has 13 residues. Per germline, CDR1 SGHTA and CDR2 FQGTGA. Deletions cut 4 bases from V and 4 bases from J, with 10 bases between. CDR3 nucleotides: TGTGCCAGCAGCTCGGGACCTCCAGAGACCCAGTACTTC. Translation: CASSSGPPETQYF.

This clone has just a few counts. The chain joins TRBV7-2 to TRBJ2-7, with D possibly TRBD1 on 5 matching bases. Germline CDR1 SGHTA, CDR2 FQGNSA. The ends were cut back, 3 bases at V and 5 bases at J, with 17 bases in the middle. This CDR3 has 15 amino acids. CDR3 in DNA: TGTGCCAGCAGCTTCCTCCATCACAGGTGGCACGAGCAGTACTTC. It encodes CASSFLHHRWHEQYF.

The chain carries TRBV11-3 and TRBJ2-7; 10 nucleotides agree with TRBD2. V gave up 5 bases and J gave up 9 bases; unmatched junction bases: 22. CDR1 is SGHNT, CDR2 YENEEA, per germline. The CDR3 length is 18 residues. This CDR3 is CASSPRKRGGYKEDSQYF. CDR3 sequence (DNA): TGTGCCAGCAGCCCGCGGAAGCGGGGGGGCTACAAAGAAGACTCGCAGTACTTC.

The chain uses TRBV28 and TRBJ1-3; perhaps TRBD1 as D (6 bases). CDR1 is MDHEN and CDR2 is SYDVKM in the germline V gene. This CDR3 spans 15 amino acids. V shed 7 bases and J shed 1 base, with 14 bases lying between them. The CDR3 spells CASIIGGASGNTIYF. CDR3 nucleotides: TGTGCCAGCATAATCGGGGGCGCATCTGGAAACACCATATATTTT. The variable domain in full, with the rest retrieved from reference TRBV28 and TRBJ1-3, is DVKVTQSSRYLVKRTGEKVFLECVQDMDHENMFWYRQDPGLGLRLIYFSYDVKMKEKGDIPEGYSVSREKKERFSLILESASTNQTSMYLCASIIGGASGNTIYFGEGSWLTVV.

V usage is TRBV11-2 and J usage is TRBJ2-5, with 14 bases identical to TRBD2. The CDR3 runs 16 residues. Germline V CDR1 and CDR2: SGHAT, FQNNGV. The J segment lost 4 bases and the V segment lost 3 bases, leaving 4 bases of the junction unmatched. The chain's CDR3 is CASSFRTSGGRETQYF. The DNA of the CDR3 is TGTGCCAGCAGCTTTCGGACTAGCGGGGGGCGAGAGACCCAGTACTTC.

The chain links TRBV5-1 to TRBJ1-4; possible D gene TRBD1, 6 bases. The CDR3 has 13 residues. CDR1 and CDR2 (germline): SGHRS, YFSETQ. V was clipped by 5 bases and J by 4 bases, with 9 bases between them. The chain's CDR3 is CASRGGSNEKLFF. CDR3 sequence (DNA): TGCGCCAGCAGAGGGGGGAGTAATGAAAAACTGTTTTTT.

The sample holds a few counts of this clone. This chain connects TRBV5-1 to TRBJ1-1, with D possibly TRBD1 on 5 matching bases. Trimming removed 6 bases at V and 8 bases at J, with 11 bases between. This CDR3 comprises 11 residues. Germline lookup yields CDR1 SGHRS and CDR2 YFSETQ. The CDR3 DNA sequence: TGCGCCAGCACGGAGGGACTCGAAGCTTTCTTT. Translated: CASTEGLEAFF. Based on the CDR3 plus reference TRBV5-1 and TRBJ1-1, the full variable domain is KAGVTQTPRYLIKTRGQQVTLSCSPISGHRSVSWYQQTPGQGLQFLFEYFSETQRNKGNFPGRFSGRQFSNSRSEMNVSTLELGDSALYLCASTEGLEAFFGQGTRLTVV.

This clone occurred once. This chain connects TRBV7-2 to TRBJ2-1; D is perhaps TRBD2 (6 bases). The CDR3 extends over 13 amino acids. In germline, CDR1 is SGHTA, CDR2 FQGNSA. Trimming shortened V by 11 bases and J by 4 bases, and 15 bases separated the two germline ends. The CDR3 reads CAGSEGRYNEQFF. The DNA of the CDR3 is TGTGCCGGTTCAGAAGGGAGGTACAATGAGCAGTTCTTC.

The chain couples TRBV2 to TRBJ1-5; D remains unclear. Trimming cost V 9 bases and J 7 bases, with 4 bases left between them. CDR1 is SNHLY, CDR2 FYNNEI, per germline. This CDR3 spans 9 amino acids. CDR3 coding DNA: TGTGCCAGTTTACAGCCCCAGCATTTT. Its protein product is CASLQPQHF.

This chain links TRBV9 with TRBJ1-2; D ambiguous. The V end lost 0 bases, the J end lost 3 bases, and 12 bases lay between the germline ends. The CDR3 is 15 residues long. Germline CDR1 is SGDLS and CDR2 is YYNGEE. CDR3 loop: CASSVGRPSDYGYTF. The DNA of the CDR3 is TGTGCCAGCAGCGTAGGAAGACCCTCCGACTATGGCTACACCTTC.

The V call is TRBV7-2, the J call TRBJ1-1; TRBD1 is a possible D gene (5 bases). In germline, CDR1 is SGHTA, CDR2 FQGNSA. Trimming left V 2 bases short and J 3 bases short, with 7 bases between. This CDR3 has 13 residues. The CDR3 loop reads CASSLQGYTEAFF. DNA of the CDR3: TGTGCCAGCAGCTTACAGGGTTACACTGAAGCTTTCTTT.

The chain combines TRBV15 with TRBJ1-5, with 9 nucleotides matching TRBD1. The length of the CDR3 is 17 residues. Germline V gene sequence: CDR1 LNHNV, CDR2 YYDKDF (reference sequence). Trimming took 5 bases from V and 0 from J; bases not matched to a gene: 8. For the CDR3, the DNA is TGTGCCACCAGCGGGGGACAGGGTAGGGGTAGCAATCAGCCCCAGCATTTT. This sequence encodes CATSGGQGRGSNQPQHF.

The genes are TRBV5-1 and TRBJ1-1; TRBD1 agrees at 9 bases. V lost 4 bases and J lost 4; bases outside the gene matches: 8. The CDR3 length is 15 residues. CDR1 is SGHRS and CDR2 is YFSETQ in the germline V gene. CDR3 sequence (DNA): TGCGCCAGCAGCGACGCGACAGGGGGGAGCACTGAAGCTTTCTTT. It is translated as CASSDATGGSTEAFF.

The V gene is TRBV5-5, the J gene TRBJ1-1; the match to TRBD1 covers 12 bases. Germline-derived CDR1 and CDR2 are SGHKS and YYEKEE (reference sequence). V gave up 4 bases and J gave up 1 base; unmatched junction bases: 5. There are 16 residues in the CDR3. The CDR3 coding sequence is TGTGCCAGCAGCCCCAGGGGACAGGGGGCGAACACTGAAGCTTTCTTT. Its translation: CASSPRGQGANTEAFF.

The genes are TRBV7-2 and TRBJ1-1, with D possibly matching TRBD1 (5 bases). CDR3 size: 14 residues. Between the trimmed V and J ends, which lost 1 base and 3 bases, there was a span of 9 bases. Germline-derived CDR1 and CDR2 are SGHTA and FQGNSA. The CDR3 sequence is CASSLEGSYTEAFF. CDR3 DNA: TGTGCCAGCAGCTTAGAGGGGTCCTACACTGAAGCTTTCTTT.

The gene calls are TRBV12-5 and TRBJ2-5, with D hard to call. V lost 2 bases, J lost 2 bases, and 6 bases lay in between. This CDR3 is 13 amino acids long. Germline V CDR1 and CDR2: LGHNT, FRNRAP. CDR3 coding DNA: TGTGCTAGTGGTTTGAAACAGCAAGAGACCCAGTACTTC. The encoded protein is CASGLKQQETQYF.

V usage is TRBV5-6 and J usage is TRBJ1-5; 9 bases fit TRBD1. Germline V CDR1 and CDR2: SGHDT, YYEEEE. V lost 4 bases and J lost 5; bases outside the gene matches: 7. CDR3 size: 15 residues. The DNA of the CDR3 is TGTGCCAGCAGCCGGGACAGGGCGGATCATCAGCCCCAGCATTTT. The encoded protein is CASSRDRADHQPQHF.

This chain connects TRBV18 to TRBJ2-3; 10 positions agree with TRBD2. With 5 bases clipped from V and 4 bases from J, the junction kept 9 bases outside the gene matches. Germline CDR1 is KGHSH and CDR2 is LQKENI. CDR3 size: 16 residues. The CDR3 DNA reads as TGTGCCAGCTCAATTTCCGGGACTAGCGTTCCAGATACGCAGTATTTT. Its translation is CASSISGTSVPDTQYF.

The chain has TRBV5-4 and TRBJ2-1; weak D call: TRBD1 (5 bases). This CDR3 region has 16 residues. The germline V gene has CDR1 SGHNT and CDR2 YYREEE (reference sequence). V was cut by 1 base and J by 7 bases, with 18 bases left in between. CDR3 loop: CASSLPPGKSVNEQFF. CDR3 sequence (DNA): TGTGCCAGCAGCTTGCCACCAGGGAAGTCAGTGAATGAGCAGTTCTTC.

This clone has just a few counts. The chain has TRBV2 and TRBJ2-7, with D possibly being TRBD1 (5 bases). Trimming stripped 6 bases from V and 6 bases from J, with 15 bases between. Germline lookup yields CDR1 SNHLY and CDR2 FYNNEI. This CDR3 comprises 13 residues. The CDR3 bases are TGTGCCAGCAGGTACATAGGGGTGTCCGAGCAGTACTTC. It codes for CASRYIGVSEQYF.

This chain links TRBV30 with TRBJ2-7; D gene unclear. The V end lost 1 base, the J end lost 2 bases, and 6 bases lay between the germline ends. Germline-derived CDR1 and CDR2 are GTSNPN and SVGIG (reference sequence). CDR3 length equals 12 residues. CDR3 bases: TGTGCCTGGAGTGACCGAGCCTACGAGCAGTACTTC. The encoded protein is CAWSDRAYEQYF.

The CDR3 region is CASSFSTGRYEQYF. CDR3 sequence (DNA): TGCGCCAGCAGCTTCTCGACAGGGAGGTACGAGCAGTACTTC. The V gene is TRBV5-1, the J gene TRBJ2-7; D might be TRBD1 (7 bases). This CDR3 is 14 amino acids long. The V gene's germline CDR1 is SGHRS and CDR2 YFSETQ. With 2 bases removed from V and 4 bases from J, the gap between germline ends came to 13 bases.

V is TRBV4-3 and J is TRBJ2-7; TRBD2 agrees at 7 bases. CDR3 size: 15 residues. Germline CDR1 reads LGHNA; CDR2 reads YSLEER. V dropped 4 bases and J dropped 3; count of bases not matched to a gene: 9. The CDR3 DNA sequence: TGCGCCAGCAGCCCTACGCCGCGGGGGTTCTACGAGCAGTACTTC. This translates into CASSPTPRGFYEQYF.